The entry below gives a single TCR beta chain sequence along with its context. Germline lookup yields CDR1 SGHTS and CDR2 YDEGEE. The CDR3 contains 18 residues. The V end was cut by 4 bases, the J end by 0 bases, with 17 bases between. Per the study methods: Reference gene primer amplification gave nucleated cell count estimates. Method: immunoSEQ multiplex PCR; TCRdb's copy keeps in-frame clones and lacks some. V and J calls and clone size are copied from that table; D and trimming were computed from the DNA. The sample has 80,000 to 100,000 clones, about 89% seen once. The sample comes from a study of blood T cell repertoires in COVID-19. Study-wide background: Donors in the United States, Italy and Spain gave samples during acute or convalescent COVID-19.

This receptor was identified in a human donor with active COVID-19. The donor label of this sample is uncertain. The chain carries TRBV5-8 and TRBJ1-6; perhaps TRBD1 as D (5 bases). The sequenced sample was peripheral blood. CDR3 protein: CASSKRRGIGSYNSPLHF. The CDR3 nucleotides read TGTGCCAGCAGCAAACGTAGGGGAATAGGCTCCTATAATTCACCCCTCCACTTT. Looking up the rest from reference TRBV5-8 and TRBJ1-6 gives the full variable domain: EAGVTQSPTHLIKTRGQQATLRCSPISGHTSVYWYQQALGLGLQFLLWYDEGEERNRGNFPPRFSGRQFPNYSSELNVNALELEDSALYLCASSKRRGIGSYNSPLHFGNGTRLTVT.